This T cell receptor (beta chain) stems from a study of Ad26.COV2.S vaccination and SARS-CoV-2 variants. Study-wide background: Donor joined the COV1001 Ad26.COV2.S trial arm. By the intramuscular route, Ad26.COV2.S was given once, or twice 56 days apart.

In regard to this clone: What it binds is unknown.

Notes on the study in general: Substantial breadth was reported for post-vaccination spike-specific CD8+ and CD4+ T cells.

The assay was immunoSEQ multiplex PCR, and TCRdb's table has in-frame clones only and misses some. This table has a few hundred thousand clones, around nine tenths appearing once. Treatment given: 19 received Ad26.COV2.S at low or high dose, single or two shots; roughly 5 received placebo; per-sample allocation not given. The samples were gathered on day 63 after the first injection of vaccine or placebo. The V gene lost 2 bases and the J gene lost 6 bases, with 16 bases spanning the gap. CDR3 length: 15 residues. The germline V gene has CDR1 KGHSH and CDR2 LQKENI. This sequence was found in a person between 18 and 59 years old who received the Ad26.COV2.S COVID-19 vaccine or a placebo. Sequencing used peripheral blood, obtained in a trial of Ad26.COV2.S vaccine versus placebo. The chain joins TRBV18 to TRBJ1-2, with D possibly TRBD1 on 5 matching bases. For the CDR3, the DNA is TGTGCCAGCTCACCAAACCTTGGGACGGCCGATGGCTACACCTTC. The encoded protein is CASSPNLGTADGYTF.